A selection of T cell receptor beta chains follows, all from one sample in a study of PD-L1 blockade in urothelial cancer. Sequenced by immunoSEQ multiplex PCR; TCRdb stores in-frame clones only, minus some. The sample comprises fewer than 40,000 clones, about 89% of which are singletons, and 10% to 12% rests with the top ten. The material was PBMCs, obtained around atezolizumab (anti-PD-L1) treatment. All receptors derive from a woman aged 55-70 years with urothelial cancer. CDR3s include the opening cysteine and the closing phenylalanine or tryptophan. Fields, in order: clone size, D gene, J gene, V gene, CDR3 length, CDR3 DNA, CDR3 protein. A D gene is named only where the DNA matches it firmly. Some rows have no size entry. The others give once, few or many, or a class for an expanded clone.

size: .; D: .; J: TRBJ2-7; V: TRBV28; length: 13; DNA: TGTGCCAGCAGTAACGGGGTAATTGACGAGCAGTACTTC; CDR3: CASSNGVIDEQYF
size: .; D: TRBD2; J: TRBJ2-5; V: TRBV27; length: 19; DNA: TGTGCCAGCAGTTTACATGGGACTAGCGGGTACACGAGACAAGAGACCCAGTACTTC; CDR3: CASSLHGTSGYTRQETQYF
size: .; D: TRBD2; J: TRBJ2-7; V: TRBV19; length: 15; DNA: TGTGCCAGTCGCCTAGCGGGTTTGAGCTCCTACGAGCAGTACTTC; CDR3: CASRLAGLSSYEQYF
size: .; D: .; J: TRBJ1-4; V: TRBV7-2; length: 14; DNA: TGTGCCAGCAGCTTCGAATCAGGGGACAAAAAACTGTTTTTT; CDR3: CASSFESGDKKLFF
size: .; D: .; J: TRBJ2-3; V: TRBV5-1; length: 17; DNA: TGCGCCAGCAGCCTGCTGGGCGGGGCGGCGGGCACAGATACGCAGTATTTT; CDR3: CASSLLGGAAGTDTQYF
size: .; D: TRBD1; J: TRBJ2-2; V: TRBV14; length: 17; DNA: TGTGCCAGCAGCCAAGTCCCGGGACAGGGGGCCGACGGGGAGCTGTTTTTT; CDR3: CASSQVPGQGADGELFF
size: .; D: TRBD2; J: TRBJ2-1; V: TRBV27; length: 15; DNA: TGTGCCAGCACGCCAGTAGCGGGACTGTACAATGAGCAGTTCTTC; CDR3: CASTPVAGLYNEQFF
size: .; D: TRBD2; J: TRBJ2-1; V: TRBV7-9; length: 16; DNA: TGTGCCAGCAGGCCCCCGGTAGCGGGAGATGACAATGAGCAGTTCTTC; CDR3: CASRPPVAGDDNEQFF
size: .; D: .; J: TRBJ1-5; V: TRBV7-9; length: 17; DNA: TGTGCCAGCAGCTTAGGGGTGCAGGGGTTAGGGAATCAGCCCCAGCATTTT; CDR3: CASSLGVQGLGNQPQHF
size: .; D: TRBD2; J: TRBJ2-3; V: TRBV7-9; length: 15; DNA: TGTGCCAGCAGCCTGACTAGCGGGAGTACAGATACGCAGTATTTT; CDR3: CASSLTSGSTDTQYF
size: .; D: TRBD2; J: TRBJ2-1; V: TRBV7-2; length: 18; DNA: TGTGCCAGCAGACCGGGACTAGCGGCTGAAAGCTCCTACAATGAGCAGTTCTTC; CDR3: CASRPGLAAESSYNEQFF
size: .; D: .; J: TRBJ1-1; V: TRBV5-1; length: 15; DNA: TGCGCCAGCAGCCGAGGGGGTGAGGGAAGCGCTGAAGCTTTCTTT; CDR3: CASSRGGEGSAEAFF
size: .; D: TRBD1; J: TRBJ2-7; V: TRBV2; length: 14; DNA: TGTGCCAGCAGTCAGACAGGGGCCCTATACGAGCAGTACTTC; CDR3: CASSQTGALYEQYF
size: .; D: TRBD1; J: TRBJ1-2; V: TRBV28; length: 13; DNA: TGTGCCAGCAGAAGTGGACAGGGTGGTGGCTACACCTTC; CDR3: CASRSGQGGGYTF
size: .; D: TRBD1; J: TRBJ1-5; V: TRBV7-2; length: 13; DNA: TGTGCCAGCAGCTTTACAGGGGTTCAGCCCCAGCATTTT; CDR3: CASSFTGVQPQHF
size: .; D: .; J: TRBJ1-1; V: TRBV11-2; length: 13; DNA: TGTGCCAGCAGCTTAGGTACCTCAAAGCAAGCTTTCTTT; CDR3: CASSLGTSKQAFF
size: .; D: TRBD2; J: TRBJ2-3; V: TRBV5-1; length: 18; DNA: TGCGCCAGCAGTGTCGGGACTAGCGGTTCCTCTAGCACAGATACGCAGTATTTT; CDR3: CASSVGTSGSSSTDTQYF
size: .; D: .; J: TRBJ1-1; V: TRBV10-3; length: 13; DNA: TGTGCCACATCGGACCCCCGGGGGACTGAAGCTTTCTTT; CDR3: CATSDPRGTEAFF
size: .; D: .; J: TRBJ1-2; V: TRBV29-1; length: 15; DNA: TGCAGCCCACCGGGGTGGGGGCGCGTGGACTATGGCTACACCTTC; CDR3: CSPPGWGRVDYGYTF
size: few; D: TRBD2; J: TRBJ2-2; V: TRBV7-8; length: 16; DNA: TGTGCCAGCAGCTCAGAACTAGCGGGTAGCACCGGGGAGCTGTTTTTT; CDR3: CASSSELAGSTGELFF
size: .; D: TRBD1; J: TRBJ2-7; V: TRBV18; length: 14; DNA: TGTGCCAGCTCACCCCTAGGGACAGACTACGAGCAGTACTTC; CDR3: CASSPLGTDYEQYF
size: once; D: TRBD1; J: TRBJ1-5; V: TRBV12-5; length: 17; DNA: TGTGCTAGTGGTTTGGCCCGGGACAGGCGCCGCAATCAGCCCCAGCATTTT; CDR3: CASGLARDRRRNQPQHF
size: .; D: .; J: TRBJ1-1; V: TRBV19; length: 12; DNA: TGTGCCACTCAAAGGGGGTCCACTGAAGCTTTCTTT; CDR3: CATQRGSTEAFF
size: few; D: .; J: TRBJ1-4; V: TRBV2; length: 13; DNA: TGTGCCAGCACTGTGGAGGCTAATGAAAAACTGTTTTTT; CDR3: CASTVEANEKLFF
size: .; D: .; J: TRBJ2-7; V: TRBV19; length: 16; DNA: TGTGCCAGTAGTATCGGCAAGGGCCACAGGTACTACGAGCAGTACTTC; CDR3: CASSIGKGHRYYEQYF
size: .; D: .; J: TRBJ2-7; V: TRBV28; length: 12; DNA: TGTGCCAGCAGCTACAGGGTTGGAGAGCAGTACTTC; CDR3: CASSYRVGEQYF
size: once; D: .; J: TRBJ2-7; V: TRBV7-9; length: 11; DNA: TGTGCCAGTACAGGAACCTACGAGCAGTACTTC; CDR3: CASTGTYEQYF
size: .; D: TRBD1; J: TRBJ2-1; V: TRBV4-3; length: 16; DNA: TGCGCCAGCAGCCAAGAGGGGACAGGGGGTGTCAATGAGCAGTTCTTC; CDR3: CASSQEGTGGVNEQFF
size: .; D: .; J: TRBJ2-3; V: TRBV30; length: 13; DNA: TGTGCCTGGAAGTCCAGGGGCACAGATACGCAGTATTTT; CDR3: CAWKSRGTDTQYF
size: .; D: .; J: TRBJ2-7; V: TRBV5-1; length: 10; DNA: TGCGCCAGCAGCCCGACAGCCCGGGTCTTC; CDR3: CASSPTARVF
size: .; D: TRBD2; J: TRBJ2-5; V: TRBV27; length: 18; DNA: TGTGCCAGCAGTTCTAGACTAGGCGACAAGCGGGGTTGGGAGACCCAGTACTTC; CDR3: CASSSRLGDKRGWETQYF